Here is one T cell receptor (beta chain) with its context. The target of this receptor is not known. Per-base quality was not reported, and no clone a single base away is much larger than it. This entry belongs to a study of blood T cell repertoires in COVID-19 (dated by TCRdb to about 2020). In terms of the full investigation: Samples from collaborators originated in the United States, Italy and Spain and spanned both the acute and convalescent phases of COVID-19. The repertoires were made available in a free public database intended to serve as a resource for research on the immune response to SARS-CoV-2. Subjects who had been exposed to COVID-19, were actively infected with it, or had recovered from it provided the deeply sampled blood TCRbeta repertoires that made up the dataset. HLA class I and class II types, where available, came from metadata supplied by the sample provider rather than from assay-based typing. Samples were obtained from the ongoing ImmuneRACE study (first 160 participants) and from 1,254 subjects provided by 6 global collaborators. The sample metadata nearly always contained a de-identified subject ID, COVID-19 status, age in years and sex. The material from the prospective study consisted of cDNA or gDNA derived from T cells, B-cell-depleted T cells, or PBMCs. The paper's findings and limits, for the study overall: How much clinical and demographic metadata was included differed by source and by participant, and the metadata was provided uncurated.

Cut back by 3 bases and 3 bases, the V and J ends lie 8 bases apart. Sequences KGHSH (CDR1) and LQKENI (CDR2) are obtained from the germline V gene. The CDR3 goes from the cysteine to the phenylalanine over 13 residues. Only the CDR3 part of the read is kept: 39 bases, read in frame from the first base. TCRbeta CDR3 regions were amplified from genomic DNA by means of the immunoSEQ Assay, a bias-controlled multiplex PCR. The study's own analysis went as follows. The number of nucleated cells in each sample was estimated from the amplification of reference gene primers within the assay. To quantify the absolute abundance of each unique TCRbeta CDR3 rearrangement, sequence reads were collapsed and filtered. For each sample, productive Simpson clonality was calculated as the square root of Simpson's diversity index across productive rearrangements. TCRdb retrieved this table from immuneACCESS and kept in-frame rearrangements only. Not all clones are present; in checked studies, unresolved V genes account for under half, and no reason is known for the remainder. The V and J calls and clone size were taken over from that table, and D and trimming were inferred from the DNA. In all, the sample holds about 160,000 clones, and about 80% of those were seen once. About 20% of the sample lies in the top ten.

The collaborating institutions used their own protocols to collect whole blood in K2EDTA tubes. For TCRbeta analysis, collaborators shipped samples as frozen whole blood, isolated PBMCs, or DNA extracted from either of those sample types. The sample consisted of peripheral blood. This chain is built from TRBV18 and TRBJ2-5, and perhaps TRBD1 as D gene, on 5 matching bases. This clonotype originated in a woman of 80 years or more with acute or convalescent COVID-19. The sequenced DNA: TGTGCCAGCTCACCGGGCAGGGAAGAGACCCAGTACTTC. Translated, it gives CASSPGREETQYF.